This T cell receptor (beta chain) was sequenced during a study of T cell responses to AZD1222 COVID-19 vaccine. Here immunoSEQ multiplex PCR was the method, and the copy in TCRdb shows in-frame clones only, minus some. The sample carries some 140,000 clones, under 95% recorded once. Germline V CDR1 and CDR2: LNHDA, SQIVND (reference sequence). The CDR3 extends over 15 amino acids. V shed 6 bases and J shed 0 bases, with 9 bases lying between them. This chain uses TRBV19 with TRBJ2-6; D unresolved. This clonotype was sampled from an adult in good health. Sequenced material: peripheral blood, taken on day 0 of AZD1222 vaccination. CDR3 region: CASRLKHSGANVLTF. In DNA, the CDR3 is TGTGCCAGTAGGCTGAAGCACTCTGGGGCCAACGTCCTGACTTTC.